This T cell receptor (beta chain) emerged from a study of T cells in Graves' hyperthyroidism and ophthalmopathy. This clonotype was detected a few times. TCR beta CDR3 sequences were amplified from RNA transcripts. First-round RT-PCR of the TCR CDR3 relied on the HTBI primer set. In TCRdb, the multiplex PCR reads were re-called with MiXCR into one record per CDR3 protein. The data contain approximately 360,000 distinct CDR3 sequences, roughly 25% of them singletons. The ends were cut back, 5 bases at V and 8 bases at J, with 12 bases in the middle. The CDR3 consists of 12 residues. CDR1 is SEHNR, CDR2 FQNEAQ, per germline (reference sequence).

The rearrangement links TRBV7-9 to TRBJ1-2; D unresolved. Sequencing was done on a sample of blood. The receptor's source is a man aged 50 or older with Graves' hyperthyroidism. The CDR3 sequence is CASSPTAYGYTF. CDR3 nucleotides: TGTGCCAGCAGCCCTACAGCGTACGGCTACACCTTC.